These 28 T cell receptor beta chains share one sample of origin, sequenced in a study of early T cells in non-severe SARS-CoV-2 infection. A single record per CDR3 protein comes from TCRdb applying MiXCR to the 5' RACE reads. The table has tens of thousands of distinct CDR3 sequences, roughly 4.8% seen once. Sample: whole blood. The receptors originated from an adult who was a healthcare worker with PCR-confirmed SARS-CoV-2 infection or an uninfected control (not recorded which).

The gene calls are TRBV18 and TRBJ1-2, with D perhaps TRBD1 (5 bases). Per germline, CDR1 KGHSH and CDR2 LQKENI. The CDR3 contains 13 residues. V was clipped by 6 bases and J by 6 bases, with 14 bases between them. CDR3 residues: CASSPTPRDGYTF. The CDR3 coding sequence is TGTGCCAGCTCTCCTACACCCAGGGATGGCTACACCTTC.

This clonotype was observed a handful of times. The gene calls are TRBV6-1 and TRBJ2-7, with a weak D call TRBD1 (7 bases). Germline V CDR1 and CDR2: MNHNS, SASEGT. The CDR3 has 18 amino acids. Trimming removed 2 bases from V and 2 bases from J, with 22 bases in between. The CDR3 DNA reads TGTGCCAGCAGTGAAAGTGGGCAGGGGGGCGGTTTTCCCTACGAGCAGTACTTC. Encoded protein: CASSESGQGGGFPYEQYF.

V gene TRBV29-1 combines with J gene TRBJ2-2; D call uncertain. The germline V gene has CDR1 SQVTM and CDR2 ANQGSEA. Trimming removed 4 bases from V and 3 bases from J, with 9 bases in between. This CDR3 has 13 amino acids. CDR3 sequence: CSVVSGYTGELFF. The CDR3 bases are TGCAGCGTTGTTAGTGGTTACACCGGGGAGCTGTTTTTT.

This clonotype appeared many times. The chain couples TRBV6-2 or TRBV6-3 to TRBJ2-7, with D tentatively TRBD2 (6 bases). Germline loops: CDR1 MNHEY, CDR2 SVGEGT. This CDR3 is 14 amino acids long. The germline V and J ends were trimmed by 5 bases and 6 bases, with 17 bases remaining between them. CDR3 nucleotides: TGTGCCAGCAGTGGGCGGGACCCCCCTCGCGAGCAGTACTTC. Protein: CASSGRDPPREQYF.

As to this clonotype: The DNA is omitted, as the CDR3 cannot be located on it reliably, and the CDR3 follows TCRdb's listing. V usage is TRBV11-3 and J usage is TRBJ1-4; TRBD1 was called by the table and not checked on the DNA. The CDR3 sequence runs 14 residues, both termini included. Germline-derived CDR1 and CDR2 are SGHNT and YENEEA. This CDR3 is CASLGMGEGKNCFF.

At least ten counts were recorded for this clonotype. The rearrangement links TRBV5-1 to TRBJ1-1; a weak D match, TRBD1 (6 bases). CDR1 is SGHRS and CDR2 is YFSETQ in the germline V gene. The CDR3 is 14 residues long. The V and J ends lost 3 bases and 4 bases respectively, with 13 bases between them. This CDR3 reads CASSSQVGATEAFF. The CDR3 DNA reads as TGCGCCAGCAGCTCGCAAGTGGGGGCCACTGAAGCTTTCTTT.

The chain is built from TRBV4-1 and TRBJ2-7; TRBD1 matches at 7 bases. CDR3 length: 14 residues. The ends lost 1 base at V and 2 bases at J; junction bases unmatched: 2. From germline, CDR1 is MGHRA and CDR2 YSYEKL. In DNA form, the CDR3 reads TGCGCCAGCAGCCAAGCGGGACAGACCTACGAGCAGTACTTC. Amino acids: CASSQAGQTYEQYF.

This clonotype was picked up many times. The rearrangement uses TRBV20-1 and TRBJ2-5; no clear D gene. Trimming removed 3 bases from V and 7 bases from J, with 9 bases in between. The V gene's germline CDR1 is DFQATT and CDR2 SNEGSKA (reference sequence). There are 11 residues in the CDR3. CDR3 region: CSASAKGTQYF. CDR3 bases: TGCAGTGCTAGTGCCAAGGGGACCCAGTACTTC.

This clonotype was observed at least ten times. CDR3 region: CASSYRGFGTEAFF. The DNA for the CDR3 is TGCGCCAGCAGTTACAGGGGTTTTGGCACTGAAGCTTTCTTT. The V gene is TRBV5-1, the J gene TRBJ1-1; 7 bases map to TRBD1. The V gene's germline CDR1 is SGHRS and CDR2 YFSETQ. The J segment lost 4 bases and the V segment lost 5 bases, leaving 8 bases of the junction unmatched. The CDR3 spans 14 residues.

This clonotype was seen ten or more times. This rearrangement joins TRBV20-1 to TRBJ1-5; D is ambiguous. V lost 3 bases, J lost 3 bases, and 15 bases lay in between. CDR3 length: 15 amino acids. CDR1 DFQATT and CDR2 SNEGSKA come from the germline V gene (reference sequence). The CDR3 region is CSARPAWGINQPQHF. For the CDR3, the DNA is TGCAGTGCTAGGCCCGCTTGGGGAATCAATCAGCCCCAGCATTTT.

This clonotype was counted ten times or more. The CDR3 reads CASSLGMGSSGGPLHF. Here the CDR3 DNA reads TGTGCCAGCAGCTTAGGGATGGGCAGCTCGGGGGGGCCCCTCCACTTT. The V and J genes are TRBV7-6 and TRBJ1-6, with a weak D call TRBD1 (5 bases). CDR3 length: 16 amino acids. Germline assignment: CDR1 SGHVS and CDR2 FNYEAQ. Trimming took off 1 base at V and 13 bases at J, with 20 bases between the two ends. The whole variable domain, remainder taken from reference TRBV7-6 and TRBJ1-6, is GAGVSQSPRYKVTKRGQDVALRCDPISGHVSLYWYRQALGQGPEFLTYFNYEAQQDKSGLPNDRFSAERPEGSISTLTIQRTEQRDSAMYRCASSLGMGSSGGPLHFGNGTRLTVT.

This clonotype was recorded at least ten times. The V call is TRBV5-1, the J call TRBJ2-4, with 13 bases matching TRBD2. This CDR3 comprises 15 residues. The V gene's germline CDR1 is SGHRS and CDR2 YFSETQ. V was pared by 4 bases and J by 8 bases, with 6 bases of the junction left unmatched. The CDR3 loop reads CASSTGTSGEDIQYF. The CDR3 DNA sequence: TGCGCCAGCAGCACGGGGACTAGCGGGGAGGACATTCAGTACTTC.

This clonotype was counted at least ten times. The chain recombines TRBV20-1 with TRBJ2-1; no reliable D call. The CDR3 runs 16 residues. V was trimmed by 1 base and J by 0 bases, leaving 13 bases between them. Germline values: CDR1 DFQATT, CDR2 SNEGSKA (reference sequence). The CDR3 spells CSARVRTVSSYNEQFF. Here the CDR3 DNA reads TGCAGTGCTAGAGTGCGGACCGTAAGCTCCTACAATGAGCAGTTCTTC.

This clonotype has a handful of counts. The chain joins TRBV2 to TRBJ1-2; D may be TRBD1 (6 bases). V gave up 7 bases and J gave up 8 bases, with 23 bases separating them. Germline values: CDR1 SNHLY, CDR2 FYNNEI. This CDR3 has 15 residues. For the CDR3, the DNA is TGTGCCAGCATCCGTACTGGGGGCGCCTTTGACGGCTACACCTTC. This gives the protein CASIRTGGAFDGYTF. Variable domain in full (rest from reference TRBV2 and TRBJ1-2): EPEVTQTPSHQVTQMGQEVILRCVPISNHLYFYWYRQILGQKVEFLVSFYNNEISEKSEIFDDQFSVERPDGSNFTLKIRSTKLEDSAMYFCASIRTGGAFDGYTFGSGTRLTVV.

This clonotype has ten or more counts. The rearrangement links TRBV5-6 to TRBJ2-5; the match to TRBD1 covers 7 bases. J lost 2 bases, V lost 4 bases, and 8 bases had no gene match. Germline lookup yields CDR1 SGHDT and CDR2 YYEEEE. This CDR3 has 15 residues. The CDR3 bases are TGTGCCAGCAGCCCGGCATACAGGGGACAAGAGACCCAGTACTTC. Its protein product is CASSPAYRGQETQYF.

This chain joins TRBV9 and TRBJ2-5, with TRBD2 as a possible D gene (5 bases). This CDR3 contains 13 residues. Germline values: CDR1 SGDLS, CDR2 YYNGEE. Trimming cost V 6 bases and J 5 bases, with 14 bases left between them. In DNA, the CDR3 is TGTGCCAGCACCGTCGGGGTGGGGGAGACCCAGTACTTC. Translated, it gives CASTVGVGETQYF.

The table lists this clonotype with a few counts. The CDR3 DNA follows: TGTGCCAGCAGAAGCTCGGGGGGGGCCGGAAATGAGCAGTTCTTC. Translation: CASRSSGGAGNEQFF. This chain connects TRBV11-2 to TRBJ2-1; 8 bases fit TRBD2. The CDR3 extends over 15 amino acids. Unmatched junction bases numbered 11, after V lost 6 bases and J lost 7 bases. Germline CDR1 is SGHAT and CDR2 is FQNNGV.

J is TRBJ1-4 and V is TRBV5-1; D remains unclear. Germline CDR1 is SGHRS and CDR2 is YFSETQ. The CDR3 has 14 amino acids. V was clipped by 0 bases and J by 8 bases, with 11 bases between them. The CDR3 loop is CASSLEGLVEKLFF. CDR3 in DNA: TGCGCCAGCAGCTTGGAGGGTCTCGTCGAAAAACTGTTTTTT.

The chain has TRBV12-3 or TRBV12-4 and TRBJ1-1; 10 bases line up with TRBD1. J gave up 5 bases and V 2 bases, and 5 bases lay outside the gene matches. The CDR3 covers 15 residues. This chain's CDR3 is CASSLRGGQGTEAFF. CDR3 in DNA: TGTGCCAGCAGTTTACGGGGGGGACAGGGGACTGAAGCTTTCTTT.

The chain uses TRBV2 and TRBJ1-5, with TRBD1 as a possible D gene (6 bases). Trimming shortened V by 6 bases and J by 4 bases, and 10 bases separated the two germline ends. The germline gives CDR1 SNHLY, CDR2 FYNNEI. CDR3 length: 13 amino acids. CDR3 region: CASSRGQNQPQHF. CDR3 nucleotides: TGTGCCAGCAGCAGGGGCCAGAATCAGCCCCAGCATTTT.

This clonotype has at least ten counts. V gene TRBV7-2 combines with J gene TRBJ2-6; 11 positions agree with TRBD1. The CDR3 length is 17 residues. Losses at the gene ends were 5 bases for V and 1 base for J; bases not matched to a gene: 4. The germline V gene has CDR1 SGHTA and CDR2 FQGNSA. CDR3 DNA sequence: TGTGCCAGCAGCACCGGACAGGGGGCTTCTGGGGCCAACGTCCTGACTTTC. Translation: CASSTGQGASGANVLTF.

This clonotype occurred many times. This chain joins TRBV5-4 and TRBJ2-3; D possibly corresponds to TRBD1 (5 bases). Germline-derived CDR1 and CDR2 are SGHNT and YYREEE (reference sequence). The CDR3 is made up of 15 amino acids. V dropped 0 bases and J dropped 4 bases, with 12 bases sitting between them. The DNA for the CDR3 is TGTGCCAGCAGCTTGGGGGGCCGACAGCCAGATACGCAGTATTTT. As protein: CASSLGGRQPDTQYF.

This clonotype was seen at least ten times. J is TRBJ1-2 and V is TRBV11-2; 7 nucleotides match TRBD1. CDR3 length: 15 residues. With V trimmed by 1 base and J by 1 base, 3 bases remained unmatched. CDR1 and CDR2 from the germline V gene are SGHAT and FQNNGV. The CDR3 protein is CASSLGDRHNYGYTF. The CDR3 nucleotides are TGTGCCAGCAGCTTAGGGGACAGACATAACTATGGCTACACCTTC.

The table lists this clonotype with many counts. V is TRBV3-1 and J is TRBJ2-2; TRBD2 aligns across 10 bases. The CDR3 length is 17 residues. Germline V lookup: CDR1 LGHDT, CDR2 YNNKEL (reference sequence). Germline trimming cut 1 base from V and 0 bases from J; bases unmatched to any gene: 2. The CDR3 sequence is CASSQAGLAANTGELFF. As DNA, the CDR3 is TGTGCCAGCAGCCAAGCCGGACTAGCGGCGAACACCGGGGAGCTGTTTTTT.

This clonotype was recorded a few times. This chain connects TRBV7-8 to TRBJ1-6; no firm D call. V gave up 5 bases and J gave up 9 bases, with 11 bases separating them. Germline CDR1 is SGHVS and CDR2 is FQNEAQ. The CDR3 spans 13 residues. CDR3 nucleotides: TGTGCCAGCAGCCCCCGGGGAGTTTCACCCCTCCACTTT. It yields the protein CASSPRGVSPLHF.

This clonotype has only a few counts. The chain combines TRBV3-1 with TRBJ1-1; 7 positions agree with TRBD1. V lost 4 bases to trimming and J lost 6 bases; unmatched junction nucleotides: 5. The CDR3 has 13 amino acids. CDR1 and CDR2 (germline): LGHDT, YNNKEL (reference sequence). The CDR3 sequence: CASSLGTASEAFF. CDR3 nucleotide sequence: TGTGCCAGCAGCCTCGGGACAGCGTCTGAAGCTTTCTTT.

This clonotype was recorded at least ten times. The chain combines TRBV6-5 with TRBJ2-2; TRBD2 is a possible D gene (6 bases). Germline CDR1 is MNHEY and CDR2 is SVGAGI. The V end lost 5 bases, the J end lost 6 bases, and 19 bases lay between the germline ends. CDR3 length: 16 amino acids. The CDR3 DNA follows: TGTGCCAGCAGTGAGCGGTGGGGGGAGGAAGCCGGGGAGCTGTTTTTT. The encoded protein is CASSERWGEEAGELFF.

The table lists this clonotype with many counts. V is TRBV12-3 or TRBV12-4 and J is TRBJ2-1; 10 bases map to TRBD2. Trimming took 4 bases from V and 2 from J; bases not matched to a gene: 5. The CDR3 contains 16 residues. CDR3 sequence: CASSSLAGDTYNEQFF. For the CDR3, the DNA is TGTGCCAGCAGTTCCCTAGCGGGGGACACCTACAATGAGCAGTTCTTC.